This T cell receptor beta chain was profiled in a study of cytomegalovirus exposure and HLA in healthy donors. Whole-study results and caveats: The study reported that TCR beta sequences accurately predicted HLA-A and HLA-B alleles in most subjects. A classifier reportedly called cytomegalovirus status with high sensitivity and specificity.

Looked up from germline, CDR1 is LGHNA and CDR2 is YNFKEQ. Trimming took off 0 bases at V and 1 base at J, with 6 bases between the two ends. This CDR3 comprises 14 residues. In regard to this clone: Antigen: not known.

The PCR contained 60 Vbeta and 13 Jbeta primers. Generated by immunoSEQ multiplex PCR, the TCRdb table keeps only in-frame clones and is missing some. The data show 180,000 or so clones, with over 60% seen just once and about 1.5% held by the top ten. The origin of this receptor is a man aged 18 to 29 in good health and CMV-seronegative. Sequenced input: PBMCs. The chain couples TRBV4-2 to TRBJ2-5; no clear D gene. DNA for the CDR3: TGTGCCAGCAGCCAAGATCTCCTCCAAGAGACCCAGTACTTC. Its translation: CASSQDLLQETQYF.